The 21 T cell receptor beta chains below were found in one sample sequenced in a study of T cells in Graves' hyperthyroidism and ophthalmopathy. TCR beta CDR3 sequences were amplified from RNA transcripts. The TCR CDR3 was amplified in a first-round RT-PCR using the HTBI primer set. TCRdb processed the multiplex PCR reads anew with MiXCR; each CDR3 protein has one entry. Counted here are hundreds of thousands of distinct CDR3 sequences, 12% to 15% occurring once; the ten biggest clones make up roughly 10%. The sequencing sample was made of blood. All receptors derive from a woman in her late teens or twenties with Graves' hyperthyroidism.

In its sample, this clonotype was seen many times. The gene calls are TRBV20-1 and TRBJ2-5; no definite D call. Per germline, CDR1 DFQATT and CDR2 SNEGSKA (reference sequence). This CDR3 region has 13 residues. Trimming shortened V by 6 bases and J by 4 bases, and 15 bases separated the two germline ends. CDR3 sequence: CSAVVGSRETQYF. DNA of the CDR3: TGCAGTGCCGTCGTGGGGTCCAGAGAGACCCAGTACTTC.

V is TRBV2 and J is TRBJ1-1; perhaps TRBD1 as D (6 bases). This CDR3 is built from 14 residues. Between the trimmed V and J ends, which lost 8 bases and 0 bases, there was a span of 13 bases. Germline V gene data show CDR1 as SNHLY and CDR2 as FYNNEI. The CDR3 DNA sequence: TGTGCCAGCTATTGGGGGGCTATGAACACTGAAGCTTTCTTT. Its protein is CASYWGAMNTEAFF.

This clonotype was seen a handful of times. The chain employs TRBV5-1 and TRBJ2-2, with D possibly being TRBD1 or TRBD2 (5 bases each). The length of the CDR3 is 13 residues. Between the trimmed V and J ends, which lost 7 bases and 3 bases, there was a span of 10 bases. Germline CDR1 and CDR2: SGHRS and YFSETQ. Written as DNA, the CDR3 is TGCGCCAGCGGACACGGGGACACCGGGGAGCTGTTTTTT. This encodes CASGHGDTGELFF.

This clonotype was recorded many times. Written as DNA, the CDR3 is TGTGCCAGCAGCCCCGGACAGGTCACGATCTACGAGCAGTACTTC. Its translation is CASSPGQVTIYEQYF. The chain couples TRBV28 to TRBJ2-7, with 7 bases lining up with TRBD1. Unmatched junction bases numbered 11, after V lost 6 bases and J lost 3 bases. CDR3 size: 15 residues. Germline-derived CDR1 and CDR2 are MDHEN and SYDVKM. The full variable domain, rest sourced from reference TRBV28 and TRBJ2-7, is DVKVTQSSRYLVKRTGEKVFLECVQDMDHENMFWYRQDPGLGLRLIYFSYDVKMKEKGDIPEGYSVSREKKERFSLILESASTNQTSMYLCASSPGQVTIYEQYFGPGTRLTVT.

This rearrangement joins TRBV29-1 to TRBJ2-1; D not certain. The germline CDR1 and CDR2 sequences are SQVTM and ANQGSEA. This CDR3 contains 13 residues. The V and J ends lost 7 bases and 5 bases respectively, with 15 bases between them. CDR3: CSADMNGNNEQFF. CDR3 DNA sequence: TGCAGCGCTGATATGAATGGAAACAATGAGCAGTTCTTC.

This clonotype was detected a few times. The chain links TRBV10-3 to TRBJ1-2, with TRBD1 as a possible D gene (5 bases). The CDR3 has 15 amino acids. V was shortened by 0 bases and J by 4 bases, with 12 bases between the two germline ends. Germline V CDR1 and CDR2: ENHRY, SYGVKD. In nucleotides, the CDR3 is TGTGCCATCAGTGAGTCGGTACAGGTCCCCTATGGCTACACCTTC. It specifies CAISESVQVPYGYTF.

This chain links TRBV5-1 with TRBJ2-5; the D gene is possibly TRBD1 (5 bases). The V and J ends lost 3 bases and 1 base respectively, with 10 bases between them. The CDR3 runs 14 residues. The V gene's germline CDR1 is SGHRS and CDR2 YFSETQ. The DNA for the CDR3 is TGCGCCAGCAGCTGGGCAGGGCCCCAAGAGACCCAGTACTTC. It encodes CASSWAGPQETQYF.

This clonotype was seen a handful of times. This chain joins TRBV4-3 and TRBJ2-3; TRBD2 agrees at 10 bases. The length of the CDR3 is 15 residues. Germline V gene data show CDR1 as LGHNA and CDR2 as YSLEER. J gave up 7 bases and V 6 bases, and 10 bases lay outside the gene matches. The CDR3 reads CASSVGTSVKYTQYF. For the CDR3, the DNA is TGCGCCAGCAGTGTAGGGACTAGCGTGAAGTATACGCAGTATTTT.

This clonotype occurred a few times. The genes are TRBV7-2 and TRBJ2-7, with 12 bases fitting TRBD1. The V gene's germline CDR1 is SGHTA and CDR2 FQGNSA. J lost 4 bases, V lost 0 bases, and 4 bases had no gene match. The CDR3 length is 16 residues. In DNA form, the CDR3 reads TGTGCCAGCAGCTTAGCGGGACAGGGGGCGCGATACGAGCAGTACTTC. Its translation: CASSLAGQGARYEQYF.

Only a few counts were recorded for this clonotype. The chain joins TRBV4-2 to TRBJ2-3; 8 bases line up with TRBD2. Germline CDR1 reads LGHNA; CDR2 reads YNFKEQ. Trimming at V came to 1 base and at J to 2 bases, leaving 5 bases not matched to a gene. This CDR3 comprises 16 residues. CDR3 protein: CASSQGAGGITDTQYF. The CDR3, as DNA: TGTGCCAGCAGCCAAGGGGCGGGAGGAATCACAGATACGCAGTATTTT.

This chain connects TRBV7-2 to TRBJ1-2, with 8 positions matching TRBD1. The CDR3 has 13 amino acids. The V gene end was trimmed by 1 base and the J gene end by 7 bases; junction bases not matched to a gene: 2. CDR1 and CDR2 (germline): SGHTA, FQGNSA. CDR3 residues: CASSLVGQGGYTF. DNA for the CDR3: TGTGCCAGCAGCTTAGTAGGACAGGGTGGCTACACCTTC.

Concerning this clonotype: A much larger clonotype is one base distant, so this may be a read error. The gene calls are TRBV15 and TRBJ2-3; TRBD1 matches 10 bases. Trimming removed 1 base from V and 6 bases from J; junction bases left unmatched: 7. The CDR3 is made up of 16 amino acids. The germline V gene has CDR1 LNHNV and CDR2 YYDKDF (reference sequence). The CDR3 DNA is TGTGCCACCAGCAGAGTTGCCGGGACAGGGGCCGATACGCAGTATTTT. As protein: CATSRVAGTGADTQYF.

This clonotype was counted at least ten times. The V and J genes are TRBV30 and TRBJ2-7; 9 bases line up with TRBD1. This CDR3 has 14 amino acids. Trimming cost V 5 bases and J 5 bases; bases outside gene matches: 10. CDR1 GTSNPN and CDR2 SVGIG come from the germline V gene (reference sequence). The CDR3 bases are TGTGCCTGGTCGTACGGGACAGGGACCGACGAGCAGTACTTC. It codes for CAWSYGTGTDEQYF.

This clonotype was counted a few times. The chain links TRBV20-1 to TRBJ1-3; D remains ambiguous. Trimming shortened V by 3 bases and J by 4 bases, and 4 bases separated the two germline ends. The CDR3 runs 11 residues. Per the germline V gene, CDR1 is DFQATT and CDR2 is SNEGSKA (reference sequence). CDR3 in DNA: TGCAGTGCTAGTGGAGGAAACACCATATATTTT. It yields the protein CSASGGNTIYF.

In its sample, this clonotype was seen many times. J is TRBJ1-1 and V is TRBV3-1; the D is unclear. This CDR3 has 17 residues. V was pared by 0 bases and J by 4 bases, with 18 bases between. CDR1 LGHDT and CDR2 YNNKEL come from the germline V gene (reference sequence). CDR3 protein: CASSQELSQGLGTEAFF. CDR3 in DNA: TGTGCCAGCAGCCAAGAACTTTCGCAAGGCTTGGGCACTGAAGCTTTCTTT.

Comments on this clonotype: This sequence may be a read error, since a much larger clone differs from it by one base. Here the CDR3 omits its conserved ending phenylalanine or tryptophan, so a read error is the likely source. CDR3 region: CATPRDRLYEQYL. CDR3 nucleotides: TGTGCCACCCCCCGGGACAGACTCTACGAGCAGTACCTC. This sequence joins TRBV2 and TRBJ2-7; 7 bases are a match to TRBD1. This CDR3 region has 13 residues. Germline trimming cut 10 bases from V and 3 bases from J; bases unmatched to any gene: 9. The germline gives CDR1 SNHLY, CDR2 FYNNEI.

There are many counts of this clonotype. This chain connects TRBV20-1 to TRBJ1-1, with D unresolved. Germline V gene data show CDR1 as DFQATT and CDR2 as SNEGSKA (reference sequence). Trimming cost V 3 bases and J 0 bases, with 23 bases left between them. This CDR3 comprises 18 residues. The CDR3 loop is CSASPYERTGGLNTEAFF. The CDR3 coding sequence is TGCAGTGCTAGCCCCTACGAACGGACTGGAGGACTGAACACTGAAGCTTTCTTT.

This clonotype came up many times. The V gene is TRBV20-1, the J gene TRBJ2-7, with 15 nucleotides matching TRBD2. With 2 bases clipped from V and 3 bases from J, the junction kept 11 bases outside the gene matches. This CDR3 has 18 residues. Germline V gene lookup returns CDR1 DFQATT and CDR2 SNEGSKA (reference sequence). The CDR3 nucleotides read TGCAGTGCTAGAACAGGGGGAGAGGGACTAGCGGGAGGCTACGAGCAGTACTTC. Its translation: CSARTGGEGLAGGYEQYF.

This clonotype was seen many times. The chain joins TRBV27 to TRBJ2-1; TRBD1 aligns across 9 bases. The V gene end was trimmed by 5 bases and the J gene end by 4 bases; junction bases not matched to a gene: 6. The CDR3 has 15 residues. CDR1 MNHEY and CDR2 SMNVEV come from the germline V gene (reference sequence). The CDR3 protein is CASSLTGGLYNEQFF. The CDR3 nucleotides are TGTGCCAGCAGTCTGACAGGGGGTCTTTACAATGAGCAGTTCTTC.

This clonotype was recorded a few times. V and J are TRBV19 and TRBJ2-2, with D hard to call. Germline values: CDR1 LNHDA, CDR2 SQIVND (reference sequence). The CDR3 length is 15 residues. The V end was cut by 3 bases, the J end by 0 bases, with 8 bases between. CDR3 sequence reads: CASSIATSNTGELFF. The CDR3 DNA follows: TGTGCCAGTAGTATTGCGACATCGAACACCGGGGAGCTGTTTTTT.

Ten or more counts support this clonotype. The V gene is TRBV2, the J gene TRBJ2-7; TRBD2 aligns across 11 bases. Germline V gene sequence: CDR1 SNHLY, CDR2 FYNNEI. This CDR3 region has 16 residues. Trimming removed 8 bases from V and 0 bases from J; junction bases left unmatched: 9. The CDR3 sequence is CASSEPTSGTSYEQYF. The CDR3 region has the DNA TGTGCCAGCTCGGAGCCGACTAGCGGGACCTCCTACGAGCAGTACTTC.